This T cell receptor beta chain was identified in a study of T cells in Graves' hyperthyroidism and ophthalmopathy. Points from the study as a whole: With a median lead of around 5.9 months before onset, the model predicted ophthalmopathy. Ophthalmopathy and stable hyperthyroidism were told apart by a 13 V-J model.

The CDR3 has 15 amino acids. V was clipped by 6 bases and J by 1 base, with 16 bases between them. Germline loops: CDR1 MNHNS, CDR2 SASEGT. Amplification targeted TCR beta CDR3 regions from RNA transcripts. In the first-round RT-PCR of the TCR CDR3, the HTBI primer set was used. Via MiXCR, TCRdb re-called the multiplex PCR reads, giving one row per CDR3 protein. This repertoire shows around 500,000 distinct CDR3 sequences, 13% to 15% found once; its top ten account for 15% to 20%. This clonotype appeared many times. The antigen is unknown. Lactation, pregnancy, other autoimmune disease or uncontrolled infection led to exclusion of patients. Isolation of PBMCs was performed on 9.5 to 10 ml fresh peripheral blood.

V usage is TRBV6-1 and J usage is TRBJ2-7; either TRBD1 or TRBD2 may supply D (6 bases each). This TCR derives from a young woman with Graves' hyperthyroidism. Sequences were obtained from blood. CDR3: CASRGGGIWSYEQYF. In nucleotides, the CDR3 is TGTGCCAGCAGAGGAGGGGGGATTTGGTCCTACGAGCAGTACTTC.